Below, 7 T cell receptor beta chains from the same sample are listed, as sequenced in a study of cytomegalovirus exposure and HLA in healthy donors (dated by TCRdb to between 2016 and 2019). Library construction relied on the immunoSEQ multiplex PCR assay. The multiplex PCR relied on a mix of 60 forward primers for TCR Vbeta segments and 13 reverse primers for TCR Jbeta segments. Here the immuneACCESS table is served through TCRdb, limited to in-frame sequences with V and J called. Missing clones are a known gap in these copies; in checked studies unresolved V genes cover under half, and the rest lacks a known reason. This sample's table carries over 100,000 clones. The leading ten clones occupy around 3.4% of the sample. Sequences were obtained from PBMCs. These TCRs come from a young man in good health and CMV-seronegative.

This chain connects TRBV4-3 to TRBJ2-7; a possible D gene is TRBD2 (6 bases). Germline V lookup: CDR1 LGHNA, CDR2 YSLEER. The CDR3 loop spans 15 amino acids. V gave up 1 base and J gave up 5 bases, with 15 bases separating them. CDR3 region: CASSQGTMVADEQYF. The CDR3 bases are TGCGCCAGCAGCCAAGGGACTATGGTCGCCGACGAGCAGTACTTC.

V usage is TRBV6-1 and J usage is TRBJ1-2; D perhaps matches TRBD1 (5 bases). The ends were cut back, 4 bases at V and 6 bases at J, with 15 bases in the middle. This CDR3 comprises 14 residues. The germline CDR1 and CDR2 sequences are MNHNS and SASEGT. This CDR3 is CASSAAVGLDGYTF. The CDR3 DNA reads as TGTGCCAGCAGTGCCGCTGTGGGGCTTGATGGCTACACCTTC.

The V and J genes are TRBV5-1 and TRBJ1-2; D uncertain. Trimming pared 3 bases from V and 8 bases from J, leaving 17 bases between. This CDR3 contains 14 residues. The germline V gene has CDR1 SGHRS and CDR2 YFSETQ. The CDR3 sequence: CASSYLRKDLGYTF. Written as DNA, the CDR3 is TGCGCCAGCAGCTACCTAAGAAAAGATCTGGGCTACACCTTC.

The chain recombines TRBV5-1 with TRBJ1-1; 8 bases are a match to TRBD1. CDR3 length: 16 residues. CDR1 is SGHRS and CDR2 is YFSETQ in the germline V gene. J gave up 0 bases and V 4 bases, and 8 bases lay outside the gene matches. The CDR3 DNA reads TGCGCCAGCAGCACCGGACAGGGTACAATGAACACTGAAGCTTTCTTT. Its translation: CASSTGQGTMNTEAFF.

CDR3 in amino acids: CASKIVAGGLNNYGYTF. In nucleotides, the CDR3 is TGTGCCAGTAAGATTGTGGCAGGGGGCTTGAATAACTATGGCTACACCTTC. The chain couples TRBV19 to TRBJ1-2, with 8 bases aligning to TRBD1. The germline V gene encodes CDR1 LNHDA and CDR2 SQIVND (reference sequence). Unmatched junction bases numbered 14, after V lost 7 bases and J lost 1 base. This CDR3 has 17 residues.

The chain links TRBV4-2 to TRBJ1-6; 9 nucleotides match TRBD1. Germline values: CDR1 LGHNA, CDR2 YNFKEQ. The CDR3 loop spans 16 amino acids. The trim removed 2 bases at V and 9 bases at J, leaving 8 bases unmatched. The CDR3 region has the DNA TGTGCCAGCAGCCAACTGTTGGGACAGGGATCTTCACCCCTCCACTTT. Translated: CASSQLLGQGSSPLHF.

The rearrangement joins TRBV18 to TRBJ1-4; weak D call: TRBD1 (6 bases). Trimming stripped 4 bases from V and 4 bases from J, with 7 bases between. Looked up from germline, CDR1 is KGHSH and CDR2 is LQKENI. The CDR3 extends over 13 amino acids. The DNA for the CDR3 is TGTGCCAGCTCACGGACAGATAATGAAAAACTGTTTTTT. Translated: CASSRTDNEKLFF.